Detailed here is one T cell receptor beta chain. The antigen is undetermined. The data belong to a study of T cell responses to AZD1222 COVID-19 vaccine. Clones were sequenced by immunoSEQ multiplex PCR, and TCRdb holds only the in-frame ones, with some missing. Of more than 95,000 clones listed, approximately 93% were seen once; the top ten hold about 3%. Overall study results and limits: Regions 160-218 and 743-854 held dominance among vaccine-associated CD4 TCRs, which spanned spike. Close to half of spike-specific TCRs reportedly recognize unmutated variant regions. Only 6 or 7 individuals given AZD1222 were seropositive at baseline.

The TCR originated in an adult in good health. The source was peripheral blood, collected on day 0 of AZD1222 vaccination.

The CDR3 here is CASSLAGFTDTQYF. CDR3 DNA sequence: TGTGCCAGCAGCTTAGCCGGATTCACAGATACGCAGTATTTT. The chain employs TRBV7-3 and TRBJ2-3, with D uncertain. From germline, CDR1 is SGHTA and CDR2 FQGTGA. The CDR3 is made up of 14 amino acids. Between the trimmed V and J ends, which lost 2 bases and 2 bases, there was a span of 8 bases.